These 24 T cell receptor beta chains were sequenced from one sample in a study of beta chain features in type 1 diabetes. Broader study findings: There was a moderate but significant shortening of TCRB CDR3s in all four CD4+ subsets of Type 1 diabetes patients.

Expressed TCRB transcripts got sequenced, as all isolated RNA was reverse transcribed. Here immunoSEQ multiplex PCR was the method, and the copy in TCRdb shows in-frame clones only, minus some. The profile shows 300,000 to 400,000 clones, about a tenth of them singletons. These receptors are not linked to any known antigen. Sequencing was done on a sample of central memory CD4+ T cells from blood. These receptor sequences come from a man aged 30 to 39 with type 1 diabetes.

The V call is TRBV27, the J call TRBJ2-5; possibly TRBD1 or TRBD2 for D (5 bases each). The length of the CDR3 is 13 residues. The V gene's germline CDR1 is MNHEY and CDR2 SMNVEV (reference sequence). With 4 bases removed from V and 4 bases from J, the gap between germline ends came to 10 bases. CDR3 region: CASSSRGRETQYF. CDR3 nucleotide sequence: TGTGCCAGCAGTTCCCGGGGCCGAGAGACCCAGTACTTC.

There are a few counts of this clone. The chain carries TRBV5-6 and TRBJ2-1, with D uncertain. V dropped 1 base and J dropped 10 bases, with 21 bases sitting between them. Germline V gene lookup returns CDR1 SGHDT and CDR2 YYEEEE. CDR3 length: 16 residues. CDR3: CASSLFGQDLTGEQFF. The CDR3 DNA is TGTGCCAGCAGCTTGTTTGGCCAGGACCTGACTGGAGAGCAGTTCTTC.

This clone was counted between two and nine times. The J gene is TRBJ2-1, the V gene TRBV11-3, with unresolved D. Looked up from germline, CDR1 is SGHNT and CDR2 is YENEEA. The CDR3 is made up of 15 amino acids. V was clipped by 0 bases and J by 3 bases, with 9 bases between them. The CDR3 DNA reads TGTGCCAGCAGCTTAGATTCTTCTCACTACAATGAGCAGTTCTTC. Translating gives CASSLDSSHYNEQFF.

This clone has more than one count but fewer than ten. The V and J genes are TRBV29-1 and TRBJ2-7; D may match TRBD1 or TRBD2 (6 bases each). The ends were cut back, 7 bases at V and 4 bases at J, with 17 bases in the middle. There are 13 residues in the CDR3. The germline CDR1 and CDR2 sequences are SQVTM and ANQGSEA. The CDR3 reads CSAHGGGRYEQYF. The CDR3 DNA reads as TGCAGCGCCCATGGAGGGGGGAGGTACGAGCAGTACTTC.

This clone has only a few counts. V and J are TRBV28 and TRBJ2-3; 9 nucleotides align to TRBD1. V shed 6 bases and J 4 bases; nucleotides not matched to a gene: 5. Germline V CDR1 and CDR2: MDHEN, SYDVKM. This CDR3 comprises 14 residues. The CDR3 region is CASRTGGIADTQYF. The CDR3 DNA is TGTGCCAGCAGAACAGGGGGCATCGCAGATACGCAGTATTTT.

This clone was found a few times. The chain joins TRBV2 to TRBJ1-4; TRBD1 agrees at 9 bases. V trimming: 4 bases; J trimming: 7 bases; junction bases outside the gene matches: 10. This CDR3 region has 16 residues. Looked up from germline, CDR1 is SNHLY and CDR2 is FYNNEI. The CDR3 region is CASSVNGGQGREKLFF. DNA for the CDR3: TGTGCCAGCAGTGTAAATGGTGGACAGGGGCGTGAAAAACTGTTTTTT.

A note on this clone: The same CDR3 is also encoded by other DNA sequences in this sample. V usage is TRBV2 and J usage is TRBJ2-2, with D maybe TRBD1 (6 bases). The CDR3 is 15 amino acids. V was cut by 4 bases and J by 1 base, with 10 bases left in between. Per the germline V gene, CDR1 is SNHLY and CDR2 is FYNNEI. Here the CDR3 reads CASSGRGRNTGELFF. The DNA for the CDR3 is TGTGCCAGCAGTGGCAGGGGCCGGAACACCGGGGAGCTGTTTTTT.

This clone was detected only a few times. Other DNA sequences of this sample code for an identical CDR3. This chain connects TRBV7-9 to TRBJ2-7; D might be TRBD1 (7 bases). Between the trimmed V and J ends, which lost 5 bases and 6 bases, there was a span of 17 bases. Germline values: CDR1 SEHNR, CDR2 FQNEAQ (reference sequence). The CDR3 sequence is 14 residues long. CDR3 nucleotides: TGTGCCAGCAGCCGGACAGGCCCCGGGGGCGAGCAGTACTTC. Translation gives CASSRTGPGGEQYF.

A few counts support this clone. The chain combines TRBV11-3 with TRBJ2-3; tentatively, D is TRBD2 (5 bases). CDR3 size: 15 residues. Germline V gene data show CDR1 as SGHNT and CDR2 as YENEEA. Trimming took off 4 bases at V and 0 bases at J, with 11 bases between the two ends. As DNA, the CDR3 is TGTGCCAGCAGCTACCGGACTGGCAGCACAGATACGCAGTATTTT. Protein product: CASSYRTGSTDTQYF.

The CDR3 loop is CASSLAGDTGELFF. The DNA for the CDR3 is TGTGCCAGCAGCTTAGCGGGGGACACCGGGGAGCTGTTTTTT. The genes are TRBV11-2 and TRBJ2-2, with D perhaps TRBD2 (6 bases). The germline gives CDR1 SGHAT, CDR2 FQNNGV. The CDR3 has 14 amino acids. Trimming shortened V by 1 base and J by 3 bases, and 6 bases separated the two germline ends.

The sample holds a few counts of this clone. Other DNA sequences of this sample code for an identical CDR3. The chain joins TRBV29-1 to TRBJ1-3, with D possibly TRBD1 on 5 matching bases. The CDR3 runs to 14 residues. V lost 3 bases and J lost 0, with 9 bases in between. Germline CDR1 is SQVTM and CDR2 is ANQGSEA. The CDR3 reads CSVDPGGSGNTIYF. The CDR3 coding sequence is TGCAGCGTTGACCCGGGGGGCTCTGGAAACACCATATATTTT.

This clone has just a few counts. The J gene is TRBJ1-4, the V gene TRBV30; D is uncertain. Germline assignment: CDR1 GTSNPN and CDR2 SVGIG (reference sequence). The V end was cut by 5 bases, the J end by 8 bases, with 12 bases between. This CDR3 contains 12 residues. This CDR3 is CAWGGRREKLFF. CDR3 in DNA: TGTGCCTGGGGAGGTCGGAGGGAAAAACTGTTTTTT.

This clone has just a few counts. V and J are TRBV7-9 and TRBJ2-3; D is unclear. The CDR3 covers 15 residues. V was cut by 2 bases and J by 1 base, with 10 bases left in between. Germline CDR1 is SEHNR and CDR2 is FQNEAQ (reference sequence). The CDR3 protein is CASSLPPEGTDTQYF. The CDR3 bases are TGTGCCAGCAGCTTACCCCCAGAAGGCACAGATACGCAGTATTTT.

This clone was seen a handful of times. The CDR3: CASSLTGTGAYNEQFF. In nucleotides, the CDR3 is TGTGCCAGCTCACTAACCGGGACAGGGGCCTACAATGAGCAGTTCTTC. The rearrangement links TRBV18 to TRBJ2-1; 10 positions agree with TRBD1. After removal of 4 bases from V and 2 bases from J, the junction contained 5 bases not matched to a gene. The germline CDR1 and CDR2 sequences are KGHSH and LQKENI. CDR3 length: 16 amino acids.

This clone was recorded a few times. The genes are TRBV30 and TRBJ1-1, with no clear D. Germline V gene lookup returns CDR1 GTSNPN and CDR2 SVGIG (reference sequence). V lost 5 bases and J lost 3, with 10 bases in between. The CDR3 sequence is 12 residues long. The CDR3 spells CAWGPKHTEAFF. DNA for the CDR3: TGTGCCTGGGGCCCCAAGCACACTGAAGCTTTCTTT.

The chain is built from TRBV9 and TRBJ2-5, with 8 bases identical to TRBD2. Trimming cost V 0 bases and J 1 base; bases outside gene matches: 11. The CDR3 has 18 residues. The germline gives CDR1 SGDLS, CDR2 YYNGEE. The CDR3 spells CASSVDSGRGGSQETQYF. CDR3 coding DNA: TGTGCCAGCAGCGTAGATTCCGGCCGGGGGGGAAGCCAAGAGACCCAGTACTTC. The complete variable domain, with remaining parts taken from reference TRBV9 and TRBJ2-5, reads DSGVTQTPKHLITATGQRVTLRCSPRSGDLSVYWYQQSLDQGLQFLIQYYNGEERAKGNILERFSAQQFPDLHSELNLSSLELGDSALYFCASSVDSGRGGSQETQYFGPGTRLLVL.

The CDR3 spells CASSFFSDYGYTF. The DNA for the CDR3 is TGTGCCAGCAGTTTCTTTTCCGACTATGGCTACACCTTC. The rearrangement uses TRBV6-5 and TRBJ1-2; D call uncertain. CDR3 length equals 13 residues. With 4 bases removed from V and 3 bases from J, the gap between germline ends came to 9 bases. Germline values: CDR1 MNHEY, CDR2 SVGAGI.

The chain carries TRBV5-1 and TRBJ2-2; 7 bases fit TRBD1. Germline-derived CDR1 and CDR2 are SGHRS and YFSETQ. The CDR3 totals 13 residues. The J segment lost 6 bases and the V segment lost 7 bases, leaving 6 bases of the junction unmatched. The CDR3 sequence: CASLEGAAGELFF. CDR3 DNA: TGCGCCAGCCTTGAGGGGGCGGCCGGGGAGCTGTTTTTT. Drawing the rest from reference TRBV5-1 and TRBJ2-2, the complete variable domain is KAGVTQTPRYLIKTRGQQVTLSCSPISGHRSVSWYQQTPGQGLQFLFEYFSETQRNKGNFPGRFSGRQFSNSRSEMNVSTLELGDSALYLCASLEGAAGELFFGEGSRLTVL.

This clone was found many times. CDR3 protein: CSALWGAGREQYF. CDR3 DNA: TGCAGCGCCCTATGGGGGGCAGGGCGCGAGCAGTACTTC. This chain links TRBV29-1 with TRBJ2-7; D is possibly TRBD1 or TRBD2 (6 bases each). Germline CDR1 reads SQVTM; CDR2 reads ANQGSEA. This CDR3 has 13 residues. With 7 bases removed from V and 6 bases from J, the gap between germline ends came to 19 bases.

The chain employs TRBV4-1 and TRBJ1-1; no firm D call. Deletions cut 1 base from V and 5 bases from J, with 8 bases between. In germline, CDR1 is MGHRA, CDR2 YSYEKL. The length of the CDR3 is 13 residues. In DNA form, the CDR3 reads TGCGCCAGCAGCCAAGCAAGGGAAACTGAAGCTTTCTTT. Translated, it gives CASSQARETEAFF.

The genes are TRBV7-9 and TRBJ1-1; no clear D gene. Germline V gives CDR1 SEHNR, CDR2 FQNEAQ (reference sequence). V lost 4 bases and J lost 0, with 6 bases in between. The CDR3 covers 13 residues. DNA for the CDR3: TGTGCCAGCAGCTCGGGGTTGAACACTGAAGCTTTCTTT. Translation: CASSSGLNTEAFF.

The chain carries TRBV7-9 and TRBJ2-1; 8 positions agree with TRBD1. This CDR3 has 15 residues. The V segment lost 5 bases and the J segment 5 bases; nucleotides outside the gene matches: 8. Germline loops: CDR1 SEHNR, CDR2 FQNEAQ (reference sequence). CDR3 sequence reads: CASSLLQGAHNEQFF. In DNA, the CDR3 is TGTGCCAGCAGCCTTCTCCAGGGGGCCCACAATGAGCAGTTCTTC.

This clone was recorded a few times. V and J are TRBV11-2 and TRBJ2-1, with TRBD1 identical over 11 bases. CDR1 is SGHAT and CDR2 is FQNNGV in the germline V gene. V was pared by 5 bases and J by 8 bases, with 8 bases of the junction left unmatched. CDR3 length: 15 residues. The CDR3 DNA reads TGTGCCAGCAGCGTCGGACAGGGGGCCCAACATGAGCAGTTCTTC. This encodes CASSVGQGAQHEQFF.

The DNA of the CDR3 is TGCAGCGTTCCCGGGGCGGGGGGATACAATGAGCAGTTCTTC. As protein: CSVPGAGGYNEQFF. The V call is TRBV29-1, the J call TRBJ2-1; 8 bases line up with TRBD2. Germline loops: CDR1 SQVTM, CDR2 ANQGSEA. The trim removed 5 bases at V and 4 bases at J, leaving 7 bases unmatched. The CDR3 is made up of 14 amino acids.